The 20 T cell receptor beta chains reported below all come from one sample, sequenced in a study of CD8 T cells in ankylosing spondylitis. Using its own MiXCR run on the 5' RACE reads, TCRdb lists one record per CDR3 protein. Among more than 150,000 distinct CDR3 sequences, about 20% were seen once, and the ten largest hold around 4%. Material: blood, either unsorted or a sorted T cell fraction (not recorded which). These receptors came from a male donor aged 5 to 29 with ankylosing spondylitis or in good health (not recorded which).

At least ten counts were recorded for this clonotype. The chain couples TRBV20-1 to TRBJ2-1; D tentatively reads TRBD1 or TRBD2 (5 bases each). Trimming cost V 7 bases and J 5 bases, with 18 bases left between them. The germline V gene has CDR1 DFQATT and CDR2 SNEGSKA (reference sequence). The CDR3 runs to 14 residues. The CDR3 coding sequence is TGCAGTGATCAGGGCACTTTGAGGGACAATGAGCAGTTCTTC. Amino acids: CSDQGTLRDNEQFF.

CDR3 bases: TGTGCCAGCAGTTACAAGCGGGAGGGTGAGCAGTTCTTC. It encodes CASSYKREGEQFF. The V call is TRBV6-5, the J call TRBJ2-1, with TRBD2 matching over 10 bases. Germline CDR1 MNHEY, CDR2 SVGAGI. The length of the CDR3 is 13 residues. V lost 2 bases, J lost 9 bases, and 1 base stayed unmatched.

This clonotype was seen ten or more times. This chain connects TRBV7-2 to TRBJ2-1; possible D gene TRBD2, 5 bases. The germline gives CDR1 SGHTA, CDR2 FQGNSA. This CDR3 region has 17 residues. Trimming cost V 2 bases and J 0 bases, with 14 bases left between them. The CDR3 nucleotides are TGTGCCAGCAGCTTATTCGGGGTGCTAGCCTCCTACAATGAGCAGTTCTTC. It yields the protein CASSLFGVLASYNEQFF.

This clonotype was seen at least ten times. The CDR3 here is CSVFVRGLAGGREYNEQFF. The DNA for the CDR3 is TGCAGCGTTTTTGTTCGGGGGCTAGCGGGAGGTAGGGAGTACAATGAGCAGTTCTTC. The chain links TRBV29-1 to TRBJ2-1; 11 nucleotides match TRBD2. The V segment lost 5 bases and the J segment 4 bases; nucleotides outside the gene matches: 19. This CDR3 contains 19 residues. CDR1 and CDR2 from the germline V gene are SQVTM and ANQGSEA.

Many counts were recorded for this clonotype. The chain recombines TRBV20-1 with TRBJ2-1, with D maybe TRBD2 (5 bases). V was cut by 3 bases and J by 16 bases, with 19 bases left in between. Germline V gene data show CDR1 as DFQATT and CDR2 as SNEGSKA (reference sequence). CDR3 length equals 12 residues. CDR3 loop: CSASSGVTTRFF. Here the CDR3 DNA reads TGCAGTGCTAGTTCCGGGGTGACTACGCGTTTCTTC.

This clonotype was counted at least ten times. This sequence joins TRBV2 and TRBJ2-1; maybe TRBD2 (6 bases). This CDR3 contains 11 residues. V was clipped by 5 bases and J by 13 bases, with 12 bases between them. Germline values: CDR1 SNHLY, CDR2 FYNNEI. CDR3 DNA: TGTGCCAGCAGTCGGGACTTCTCTCAGTTCTTC. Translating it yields CASSRDFSQFF.

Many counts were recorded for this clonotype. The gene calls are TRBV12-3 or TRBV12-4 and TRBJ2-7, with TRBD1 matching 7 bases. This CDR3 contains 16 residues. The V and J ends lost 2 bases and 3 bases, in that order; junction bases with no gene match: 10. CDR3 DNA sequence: TGTGCCAGCAGTTTAACCTACGGGACAGACCTCTACGAGCAGTACTTC. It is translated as CASSLTYGTDLYEQYF.

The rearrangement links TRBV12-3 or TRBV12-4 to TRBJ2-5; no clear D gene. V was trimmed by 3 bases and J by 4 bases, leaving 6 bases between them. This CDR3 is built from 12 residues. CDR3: CASSFTGETQYF. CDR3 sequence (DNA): TGTGCCAGCAGTTTCACGGGAGAGACCCAGTACTTC.

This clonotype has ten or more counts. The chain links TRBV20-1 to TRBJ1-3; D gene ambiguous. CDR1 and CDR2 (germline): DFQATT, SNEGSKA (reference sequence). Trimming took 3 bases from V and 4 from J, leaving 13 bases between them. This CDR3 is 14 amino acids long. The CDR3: CSARSPALGNTIYF. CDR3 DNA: TGCAGTGCTAGGTCCCCGGCATTGGGAAACACCATATATTTT.

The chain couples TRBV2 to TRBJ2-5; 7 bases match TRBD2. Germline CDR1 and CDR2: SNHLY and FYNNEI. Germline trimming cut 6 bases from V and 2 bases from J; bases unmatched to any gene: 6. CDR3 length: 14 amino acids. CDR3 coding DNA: TGTGCCAGCAGGGAGGCGGGAGTACAAGAGACCCAGTACTTC. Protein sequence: CASREAGVQETQYF.

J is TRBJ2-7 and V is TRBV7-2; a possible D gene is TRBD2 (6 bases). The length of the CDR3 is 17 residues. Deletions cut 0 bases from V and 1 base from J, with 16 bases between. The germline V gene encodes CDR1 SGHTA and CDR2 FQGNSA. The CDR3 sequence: CASSLASSASVSYEQYF. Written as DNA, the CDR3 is TGTGCCAGCAGCTTAGCGTCCTCGGCTAGCGTATCCTACGAGCAGTACTTC.

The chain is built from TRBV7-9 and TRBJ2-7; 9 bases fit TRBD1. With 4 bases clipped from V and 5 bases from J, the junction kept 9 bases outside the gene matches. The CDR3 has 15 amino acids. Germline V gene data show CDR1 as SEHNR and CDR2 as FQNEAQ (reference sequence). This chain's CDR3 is CASSSNRDRVHEQYF. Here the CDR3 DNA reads TGTGCCAGCAGCTCCAACCGGGACAGGGTACACGAGCAGTACTTC.

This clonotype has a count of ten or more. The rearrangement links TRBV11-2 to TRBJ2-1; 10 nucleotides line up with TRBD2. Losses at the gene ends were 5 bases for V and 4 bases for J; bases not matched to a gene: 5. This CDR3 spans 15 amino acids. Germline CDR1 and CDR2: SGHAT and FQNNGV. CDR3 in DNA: TGTGCCAGCAGCGAAAGACTAGCGGGTTACAATGAGCAGTTCTTC. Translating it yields CASSERLAGYNEQFF.

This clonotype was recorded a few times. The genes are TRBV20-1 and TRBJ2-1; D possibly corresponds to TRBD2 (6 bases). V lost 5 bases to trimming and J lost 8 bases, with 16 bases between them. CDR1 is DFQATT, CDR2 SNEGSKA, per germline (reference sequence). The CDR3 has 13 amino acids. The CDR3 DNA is TGCAGTGCTGAAGGCGGGGTCTCGGATGAGCAGTTCTTC. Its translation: CSAEGGVSDEQFF.

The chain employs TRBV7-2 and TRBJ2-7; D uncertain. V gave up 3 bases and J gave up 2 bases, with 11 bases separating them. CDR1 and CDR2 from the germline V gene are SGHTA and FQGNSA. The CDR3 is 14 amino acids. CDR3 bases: TGTGCCAGCAGCTTTCAGGATTACCCCTACGAGCAGTACTTC. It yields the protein CASSFQDYPYEQYF.

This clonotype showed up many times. The CDR3 region is CASSQAGFSYNEQFF. CDR3 nucleotide sequence: TGTGCCAGCAGCCAAGCGGGGTTCTCCTACAATGAGCAGTTCTTC. This chain joins TRBV14 and TRBJ2-1; maybe TRBD2 (5 bases). The CDR3 runs to 15 residues. Germline V lookup: CDR1 SGHDN, CDR2 FVKESK. V was pared by 1 base and J by 0 bases, with 7 bases between.

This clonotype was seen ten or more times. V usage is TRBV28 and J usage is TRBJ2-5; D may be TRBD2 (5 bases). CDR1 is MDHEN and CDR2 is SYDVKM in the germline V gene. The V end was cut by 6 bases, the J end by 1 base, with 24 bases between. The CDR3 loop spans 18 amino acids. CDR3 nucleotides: TGTGCCAGCAGCCCAACTGCCCGGCCACTAGAATCCCAAGAGACCCAGTACTTC. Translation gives CASSPTARPLESQETQYF.

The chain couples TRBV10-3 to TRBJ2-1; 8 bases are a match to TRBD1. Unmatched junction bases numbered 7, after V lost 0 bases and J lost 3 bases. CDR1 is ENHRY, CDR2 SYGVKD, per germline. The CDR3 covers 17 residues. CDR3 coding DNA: TGTGCCATCAGTGAGTCAAGGACAGGGCGCAACTACAATGAGCAGTTCTTC. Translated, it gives CAISESRTGRNYNEQFF.

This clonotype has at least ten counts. This CDR3 reads CASSDAVADTQYF. The CDR3 DNA reads TGTGCCAGCAGCGACGCAGTTGCGGATACGCAGTATTTT. The chain has TRBV7-6 and TRBJ2-3; D call uncertain. Germline V gene data show CDR1 as SGHVS and CDR2 as FNYEAQ. The ends were cut back, 5 bases at V and 6 bases at J, with 12 bases in the middle. This CDR3 is 13 amino acids long.

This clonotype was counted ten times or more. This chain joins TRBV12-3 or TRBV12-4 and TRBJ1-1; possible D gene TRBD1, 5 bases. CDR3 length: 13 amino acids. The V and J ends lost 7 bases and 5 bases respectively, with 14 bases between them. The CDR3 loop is CASTPGFKTEAFF. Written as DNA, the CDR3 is TGTGCCAGCACCCCAGGGTTTAAGACTGAAGCTTTCTTT.